These 18 T cell receptor beta chains were all obtained from the same sample, sequenced in a study of shared clonotypes between healthy human individuals. Libraries were prepared by immunoSEQ multiplex PCR; TCRdb keeps only in-frame clonotypes and omits some of them. The sample yields over 2,000,000 clones, over 85% seen once. The naive CD8 fraction comprised CD45RO-negative cells positively selected for CCR7 and excluded terminally differentiated effector memory CD45RA+ cells. Sequencing was done on a sample of naive CD8+ T cells from PBMCs. The receptors were sampled from a man aged 18 to 35 in good health. Some clones in this sample may be carry-over from other donors' samples.

The chain links TRBV9 to TRBJ2-5, with D maybe TRBD1 (6 bases). The V end lost 3 bases, the J end lost 4 bases, and 13 bases lay between the germline ends. The CDR3 runs 14 residues. Per the germline V gene, CDR1 is SGDLS and CDR2 is YYNGEE. Here the CDR3 reads CASSARDKGETQYF. CDR3 coding DNA: TGTGCCAGCAGCGCCCGGGACAAGGGAGAGACCCAGTACTTC.

This chain connects TRBV15 to TRBJ1-2; D gene ambiguous. The V end lost 6 bases, the J end lost 7 bases, and 15 bases lay between the germline ends. The CDR3 spans 13 residues. In germline, CDR1 is LNHNV, CDR2 YYDKDF (reference sequence). CDR3 region: CATSPIGAGGYTF. The DNA for the CDR3 is TGTGCCACCAGTCCTATCGGTGCGGGTGGCTACACCTTC.

The V call is TRBV7-3, the J call TRBJ2-7; 8 bases map to TRBD2. Germline CDR1 reads SGHTA; CDR2 reads FQGTGA. CDR3 length equals 15 residues. Unmatched junction bases numbered 10, after V lost 2 bases and J lost 7 bases. The CDR3 spells CASSLVPAGEVEQYF. In DNA form, the CDR3 reads TGTGCCAGCAGCTTAGTTCCAGCGGGAGAAGTGGAGCAGTACTTC. Using reference TRBV7-3 and TRBJ2-7 for the parts outside the CDR3, the full variable domain is GAGVSQTPSNKVTEKGKYVELRCDPISGHTALYWYRQSLGQGPEFLIYFQGTGAADDSGLPNDRFFAVRPEGSVSTLKIQRTERGDSAVYLCASSLVPAGEVEQYFGPGTRLTVT.

The chain employs TRBV27 and TRBJ2-5, with D possibly matching TRBD2 (5 bases). The CDR3 totals 15 residues. The V and J ends lost 3 bases and 2 bases respectively, with 13 bases between them. Germline V gene lookup returns CDR1 MNHEY and CDR2 SMNVEV (reference sequence). The CDR3 spells CASSLILRGQETQYF. The CDR3, as DNA: TGTGCCAGCAGTTTGATATTACGAGGGCAAGAGACCCAGTACTTC.

A remark on this clone: Other DNA variants within this sample encode the same CDR3. The chain recombines TRBV27 with TRBJ2-2; 8 positions match TRBD1. V lost 1 base to trimming and J lost 6 bases; unmatched junction nucleotides: 1. The CDR3 loop spans 14 amino acids. Per the germline V gene, CDR1 is MNHEY and CDR2 is SMNVEV (reference sequence). The CDR3 coding sequence is TGTGCCAGCAGTTTATTACAGGGGGCCGGGGAGCTGTTTTTT. It specifies CASSLLQGAGELFF.

This clone has only a few counts. The V and J genes are TRBV27 and TRBJ2-7; D gene ambiguous. Germline CDR1 is MNHEY and CDR2 is SMNVEV (reference sequence). V lost 2 bases to trimming and J lost 7 bases, with 15 bases between them. This CDR3 is 14 amino acids long. DNA of the CDR3: TGTGCCAGCAGTTTAAGGTCCCTCTCTGGAGAGCAGTACTTC. It encodes CASSLRSLSGEQYF.

About this clone: Other DNA sequences in the same sample also yield this CDR3. The chain combines TRBV4-1 with TRBJ2-4; D not resolved. Per germline, CDR1 MGHRA and CDR2 YSYEKL. Trimming pared 0 bases from V and 6 bases from J, leaving 6 bases between. This CDR3 comprises 13 residues. The CDR3 DNA reads TGCGCCAGCAGCCAAGATCGACGAAACATTCAGTACTTC. Translation: CASSQDRRNIQYF.

The chain couples TRBV2 to TRBJ2-4; possible D gene TRBD2, 6 bases. Between the trimmed V and J ends, which lost 6 bases and 3 bases, there was a span of 12 bases. This CDR3 has 14 amino acids. In germline, CDR1 is SNHLY, CDR2 FYNNEI. In nucleotides, the CDR3 is TGTGCCAGCAGGGGGGGACTGAACAAAAACATTCAGTACTTC. Translating gives CASRGGLNKNIQYF.

Only one count was recorded for this clone. The chain joins TRBV6-6 to TRBJ2-7; 7 bases are a match to TRBD1. CDR3 length: 12 amino acids. Germline V gives CDR1 MNHNY, CDR2 SVGAGI (reference sequence). With V trimmed by 7 bases and J by 0 bases, 0 bases remained unmatched. The CDR3 coding sequence is TGTGCCAGCACAGGGGGCTCCTACGAGCAGTACTTC. Its protein is CASTGGSYEQYF.

The chain carries TRBV9 and TRBJ2-7, with 10 bases lining up with TRBD2. This CDR3 spans 15 amino acids. J lost 3 bases, V lost 0 bases, and 3 bases had no gene match. The V gene's germline CDR1 is SGDLS and CDR2 YYNGEE. CDR3 nucleotides: TGTGCCAGCAGCGTAGCAACTAGCGGGAACTACGAGCAGTACTTC. Its protein is CASSVATSGNYEQYF. The full variable domain, with the rest looked up from reference TRBV9 and TRBJ2-7, is DSGVTQTPKHLITATGQRVTLRCSPRSGDLSVYWYQQSLDQGLQFLIQYYNGEERAKGNILERFSAQQFPDLHSELNLSSLELGDSALYFCASSVATSGNYEQYFGPGTRLTVT.

This clone was picked up one time. This sequence joins TRBV7-9 and TRBJ2-3, with a weak D call TRBD1 (7 bases). CDR1 SEHNR and CDR2 FQNEAQ come from the germline V gene (reference sequence). V was pared by 5 bases and J by 4 bases, with 13 bases between. CDR3 length: 14 residues. CDR3 amino acids: CASSLRGEPDTQYF. CDR3 bases: TGTGCCAGCAGCCTCAGGGGGGAGCCAGATACGCAGTATTTT.

The rearrangement joins TRBV13 to TRBJ2-1, with a possible D match to TRBD2 (5 bases). V was cut by 0 bases and J by 6 bases, with 15 bases left in between. There are 16 residues in the CDR3. The V gene's germline CDR1 is PRHDT and CDR2 FYEKMQ (reference sequence). This CDR3 reads CASSLGLAGIGNEQFF. Written as DNA, the CDR3 is TGTGCCAGCAGCTTAGGCCTAGCTGGTATAGGCAATGAGCAGTTCTTC.

The chain has TRBV7-9 and TRBJ2-5; D might be TRBD1 (6 bases). V was clipped by 7 bases and J by 5 bases, with 11 bases between them. The germline CDR1 and CDR2 sequences are SEHNR and FQNEAQ (reference sequence). This CDR3 comprises 12 residues. This CDR3 is CASTTGLETQYF. The CDR3, as DNA: TGTGCCAGCACAACAGGGTTGGAGACCCAGTACTTC. Full variable domain (remainder filled in from reference TRBV7-9 and TRBJ2-5): DTGVSQNPRHKITKRGQNVTFRCDPISEHNRLYWYRQTLGQGPEFLTYFQNEAQLEKSRLLSDRFSAERPKGSFSTLEIQRTEQGDSAMYLCASTTGLETQYFGPGTRLLVL.

As DNA, the CDR3 is TGTGCCAGCAGTGAAGATAGTCGGACAGTGAACACTGAAGCTTTCTTT. Its translation: CASSEDSRTVNTEAFF. The V and J genes are TRBV6-1 and TRBJ1-1, with a tentative D call TRBD1 (6 bases). CDR3 size: 16 residues. Trimming shortened V by 1 base and J by 0 bases, and 12 bases separated the two germline ends. Germline loops: CDR1 MNHNS, CDR2 SASEGT.

The genes are TRBV11-2 and TRBJ2-7; perhaps TRBD2 as D (6 bases). This CDR3 comprises 16 residues. Germline CDR1 is SGHAT and CDR2 is FQNNGV. V dropped 0 bases and J dropped 0 bases, with 12 bases sitting between them. The CDR3 DNA is TGTGCCAGCAGCTTAGATGGGGGAGGCACCTCCTACGAGCAGTACTTC. This encodes CASSLDGGGTSYEQYF.

V usage is TRBV7-9 and J usage is TRBJ1-5; D is ambiguous. CDR3 length equals 14 residues. CDR1 and CDR2 (germline): SEHNR, FQNEAQ (reference sequence). V was trimmed by 1 base and J by 6 bases, leaving 10 bases between them. The CDR3 sequence is CASSLGGSSQPQHF. CDR3 nucleotide sequence: TGTGCCAGCAGCTTAGGGGGATCGAGTCAGCCCCAGCATTTT.

A single count supports this clone. The chain links TRBV7-9 to TRBJ2-2; D is unresolved. CDR1 is SEHNR, CDR2 FQNEAQ, per germline (reference sequence). This CDR3 has 14 amino acids. Trimming removed 1 base at V and 7 bases at J, with 10 bases between. DNA for the CDR3: TGTGCCAGCAGCTTAGTGAGGCCGGGCGGGGAGCTGTTTTTT. Residues: CASSLVRPGGELFF.

The CDR3 loop reads CASSWTDPSQLTYNEQFF. In DNA form, the CDR3 reads TGTGCCAGCAGTTGGACAGACCCATCCCAGTTGACCTACAATGAGCAGTTCTTC. This chain connects TRBV25-1 to TRBJ2-1, with D possibly being TRBD1 (6 bases). CDR1 and CDR2 (germline): MGHDK, SYGVNS. The length of the CDR3 is 18 residues. Between the trimmed V and J ends, which lost 5 bases and 2 bases, there was a span of 22 bases. The full variable domain, completed using reference TRBV25-1 and TRBJ2-1, is EADIYQTPRYLVIGTGKKITLECSQTMGHDKMYWYQQDPGMELHLIHYSYGVNSTEKGDLSSESTVSRIRTEHFPLTLESARPSHTSQYLCASSWTDPSQLTYNEQFFGPGTRLTVL.